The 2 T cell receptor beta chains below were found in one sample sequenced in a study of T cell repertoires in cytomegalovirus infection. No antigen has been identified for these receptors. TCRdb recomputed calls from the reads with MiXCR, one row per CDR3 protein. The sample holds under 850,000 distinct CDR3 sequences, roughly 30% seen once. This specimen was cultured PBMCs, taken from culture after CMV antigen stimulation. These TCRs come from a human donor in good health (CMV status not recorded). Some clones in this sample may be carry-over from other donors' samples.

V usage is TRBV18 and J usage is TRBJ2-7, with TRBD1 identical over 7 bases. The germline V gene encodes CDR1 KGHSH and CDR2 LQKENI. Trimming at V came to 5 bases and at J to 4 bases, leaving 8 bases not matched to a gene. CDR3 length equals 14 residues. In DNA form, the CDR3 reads TGTGCCAGCTCAACTAGAGGACAGGCATACGAGCAGTACTTC. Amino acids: CASSTRGQAYEQYF.

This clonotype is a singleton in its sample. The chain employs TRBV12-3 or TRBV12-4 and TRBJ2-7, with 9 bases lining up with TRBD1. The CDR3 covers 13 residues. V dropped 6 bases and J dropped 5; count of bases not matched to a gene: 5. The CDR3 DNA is TGTGCCAGCAGGGACCGGGACAGGGACGAGCAGTACTTC. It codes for CASRDRDRDEQYF.